The clone carrying this T cell receptor (beta chain) turned up a few times. Its antigen is not identified. Germline V gives CDR1 MGHRA, CDR2 YSYEKL. This CDR3 comprises 17 residues. The ends lost 0 bases at V and 5 bases at J; junction bases unmatched: 11. The source of the sample is a study of cytomegalovirus exposure and HLA in healthy donors. The study, taken as a whole, reports: Researchers counted around 180 TCR beta chains as cytomegalovirus-associated.

The PCR employed 60 Vbeta primers together with 13 Jbeta primers. Sequencing was performed with immunoSEQ multiplex PCR; in TCRdb, only in-frame clones are kept and a portion is missing. The table records more than 95,000 clones, roughly four fifths of them present only once. This TCR was sampled from a man aged 40-50 years in good health and CMV-seronegative. The chain has TRBV4-1 and TRBJ2-7, with 9 bases identical to TRBD2. The sample consisted of PBMCs. In DNA, the CDR3 is TGCGCCAGCAGCCAAGATAGGTCCCGACTAGCGGACCACGAGCAGTACTTC. Amino acids: CASSQDRSRLADHEQYF.